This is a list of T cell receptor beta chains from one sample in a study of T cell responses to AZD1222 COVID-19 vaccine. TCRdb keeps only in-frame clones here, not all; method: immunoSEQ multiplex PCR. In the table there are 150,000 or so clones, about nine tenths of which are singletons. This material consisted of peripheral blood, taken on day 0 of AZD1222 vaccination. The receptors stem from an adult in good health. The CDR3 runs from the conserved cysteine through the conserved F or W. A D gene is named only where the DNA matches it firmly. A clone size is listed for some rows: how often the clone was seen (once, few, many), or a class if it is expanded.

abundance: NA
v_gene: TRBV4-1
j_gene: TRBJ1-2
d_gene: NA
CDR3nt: TGCGCCAGCAGCCAGGGTCAGGCTTTAACTAACTATGGCTACACCTTC
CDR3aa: CASSQGQALTNYGYTF

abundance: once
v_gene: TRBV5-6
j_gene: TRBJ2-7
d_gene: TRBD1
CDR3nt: TGTGCCAGCAGCCATGGACAGGGGGGTTCCTACGAGCAGTACTTC
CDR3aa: CASSHGQGGSYEQYF

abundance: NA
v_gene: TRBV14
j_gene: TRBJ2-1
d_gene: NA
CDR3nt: TGTGCCAGCAGCCAAGGGACTTACTACAATGAGCAGTTCTTC
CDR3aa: CASSQGTYYNEQFF

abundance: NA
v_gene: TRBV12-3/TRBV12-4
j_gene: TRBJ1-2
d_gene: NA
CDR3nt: TGTGCCAGCAGTTTTTCAGGGGACTATGGCTACACCTTC
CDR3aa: CASSFSGDYGYTF

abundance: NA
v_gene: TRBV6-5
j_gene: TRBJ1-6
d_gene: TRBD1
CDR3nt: TGTGCCAGCAGCTACAGGGGCCGGAATTCACCCCTCCACTTT
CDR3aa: CASSYRGRNSPLHF

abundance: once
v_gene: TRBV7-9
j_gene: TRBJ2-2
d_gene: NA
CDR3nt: TGTGCCAGCAGCTCCGGACGTACGAACACCGGGGAGCTGTTTTTT
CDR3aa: CASSSGRTNTGELFF

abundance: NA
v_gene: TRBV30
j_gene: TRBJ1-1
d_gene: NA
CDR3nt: TGTGCCTCCTCCCCCCCGATGAACACTGAAGCTTTCTTT
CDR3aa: CASSPPMNTEAFF

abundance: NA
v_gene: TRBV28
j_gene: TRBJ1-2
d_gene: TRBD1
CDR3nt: TGTGCCAGCAGCGAACAGGGGAACTATGGCTACACCTTC
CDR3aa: CASSEQGNYGYTF

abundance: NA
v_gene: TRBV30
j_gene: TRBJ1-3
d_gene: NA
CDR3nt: TGTGCCTGGAGTGTACCCGGGGGCACCATATATTTT
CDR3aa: CAWSVPGGTIYF

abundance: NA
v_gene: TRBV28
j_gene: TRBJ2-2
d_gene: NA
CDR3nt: TGTGCCAGCCGTACTATTATTAAGACGAACACCGGGGAGCTGTTTTTT
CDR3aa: CASRTIIKTNTGELFF

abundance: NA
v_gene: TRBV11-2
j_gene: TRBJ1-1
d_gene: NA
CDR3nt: TGTGCCAGCAGCTTAGATCGGCCAGACACTGAAGCTTTCTTT
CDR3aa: CASSLDRPDTEAFF

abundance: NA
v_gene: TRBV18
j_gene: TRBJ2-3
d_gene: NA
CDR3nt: TGTGCCAGCTCACCGCGACAGGAGGCGGTAGATACGCAGTATTTT
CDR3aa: CASSPRQEAVDTQYF

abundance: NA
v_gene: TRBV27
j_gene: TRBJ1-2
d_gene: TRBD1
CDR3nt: TGTGCCAGCAGTTCAACAGGGGCTATCTATGGCTACACCTTC
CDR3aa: CASSSTGAIYGYTF

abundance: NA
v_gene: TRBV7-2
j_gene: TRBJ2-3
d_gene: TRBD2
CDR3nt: TGTGCCAGCAGAGGACTAGCGGGGGCCCTAGATACGCAGTATTTT
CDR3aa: CASRGLAGALDTQYF

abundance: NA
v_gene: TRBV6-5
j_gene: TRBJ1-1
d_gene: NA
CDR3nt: TGTGCCAGCAGGATCGACAGGCCCAACACTGAAGCTTTCTTT
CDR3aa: CASRIDRPNTEAFF

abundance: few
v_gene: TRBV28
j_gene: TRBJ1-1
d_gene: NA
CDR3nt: TGTGCCAGCAGTTCATACAAGAACACTGAAGCTTTCTTT
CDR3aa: CASSSYKNTEAFF

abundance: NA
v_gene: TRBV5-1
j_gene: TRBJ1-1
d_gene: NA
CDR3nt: TGCGCCAGCAGCTTGGCAGAAAGGGGGTCCAACACTGAAGCTTTCTTT
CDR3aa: CASSLAERGSNTEAFF

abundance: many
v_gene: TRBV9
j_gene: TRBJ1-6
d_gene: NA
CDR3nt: TGTGCCAGCAGCGACTCCGGGACTCTTGCCCAAAATTCACCCCTCCACTTT
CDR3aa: CASSDSGTLAQNSPLHF

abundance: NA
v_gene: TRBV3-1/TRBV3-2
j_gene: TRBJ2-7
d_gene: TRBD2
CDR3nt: TGTGCCAGCAGCCAAAGCGGGAACGAGCAGTACTTC
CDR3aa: CASSQSGNEQYF

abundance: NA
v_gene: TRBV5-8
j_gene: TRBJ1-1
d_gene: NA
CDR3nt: TGTGCCAGCAGGAGAGGAATAGTGAACACTGAAGCTTTCTTT
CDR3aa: CASRRGIVNTEAFF

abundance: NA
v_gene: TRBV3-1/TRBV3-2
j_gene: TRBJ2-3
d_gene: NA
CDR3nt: TGTGCCAGCAGCCAAGGTGGCAGGGGACACACAGATACGCAGTATTTT
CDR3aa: CASSQGGRGHTDTQYF

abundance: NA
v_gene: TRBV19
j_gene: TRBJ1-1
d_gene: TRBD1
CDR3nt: TGTGCCAGTAGCCCTGTACCGGGACAGAATCTGATGAACACTGAAGCTTTCTTT
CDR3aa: CASSPVPGQNLMNTEAFF

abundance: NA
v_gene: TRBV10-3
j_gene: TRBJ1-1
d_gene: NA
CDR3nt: TGTGCCATCAGTGAGGCCCAGGAGAACACTGAAGCTTTCTTT
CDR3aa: CAISEAQENTEAFF

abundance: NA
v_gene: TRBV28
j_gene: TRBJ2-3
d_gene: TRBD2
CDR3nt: TGTGCCAGCACCGAAAGCGGGGGCACAGATACGCAGTATTTT
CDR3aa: CASTESGGTDTQYF

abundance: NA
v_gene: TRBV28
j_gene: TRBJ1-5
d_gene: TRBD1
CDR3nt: TGTGCCAGCAGTTTATATAAGACAGGGCGGAATCAGCCCCAGCATTTT
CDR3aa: CASSLYKTGRNQPQHF

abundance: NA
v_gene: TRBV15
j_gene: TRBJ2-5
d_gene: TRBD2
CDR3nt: TGTGCCACCAGCAGAGAGGCTAGCGGGGTTGAGACCCAGTACTTC
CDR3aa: CATSREASGVETQYF

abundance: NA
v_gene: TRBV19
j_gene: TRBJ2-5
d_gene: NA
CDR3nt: TGTGCCAGTAGTCCTAGACCACAAGAGACCCAGTACTTC
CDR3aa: CASSPRPQETQYF

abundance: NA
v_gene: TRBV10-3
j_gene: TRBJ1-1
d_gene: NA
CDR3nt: TGTGCCATCGGGGGGTCAGACACTGAAGCTTTCTTT
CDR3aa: CAIGGSDTEAFF

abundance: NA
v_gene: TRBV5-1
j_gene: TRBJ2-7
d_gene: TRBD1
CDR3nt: TGCGCCAGCAGCTTTGGACAGGAAAGCTACGAGCAGTACTTC
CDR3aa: CASSFGQESYEQYF

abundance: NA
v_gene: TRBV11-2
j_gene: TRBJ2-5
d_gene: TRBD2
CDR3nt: TGTGCCAGCAGCTCCGGACTAGCGGGGGCCCGCGGGACCCAGTACTTC
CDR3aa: CASSSGLAGARGTQYF

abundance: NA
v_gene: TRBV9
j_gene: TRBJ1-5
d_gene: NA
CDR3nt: TGTGCCAGCAGCGTTGGCATTAATCAGCCCCAGCATTTT
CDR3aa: CASSVGINQPQHF

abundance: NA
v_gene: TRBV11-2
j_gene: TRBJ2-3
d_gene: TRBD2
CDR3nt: TGTGCCAGCAGAGAGACTAGCGGGGGCACAGATACGCAGTATTTT
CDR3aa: CASRETSGGTDTQYF

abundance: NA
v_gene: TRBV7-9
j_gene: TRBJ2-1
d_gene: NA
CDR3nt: TGTGCCAGCAGCTTAGGTACGGGAGAGTCCTACAATGAGCAGTTCTTC
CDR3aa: CASSLGTGESYNEQFF